Detailed here is one T cell receptor beta chain. The antigen remains unidentified. These data are taken from a study of Graves' ophthalmopathy and Graves' hyperthyroidism. General study findings and limits: In blood, most expanded thyroid clonotypes above 0.001 frequency were also detected.

V was clipped by 8 bases and J by 2 bases, with 9 bases between them. In germline, CDR1 is SNHLY, CDR2 FYNNEI. CDR3 length: 12 residues. Moderate-to-severe activity, CAS at least 3, NOSPECS at least 4 and duration under 3 months characterized donors with ophthalmopathy. Excluded were patients with other autoimmune diseases, uncontrolled infections, pregnancy or lactation. Amplified material comprised TCR beta CDR3 regions derived from RNA transcripts. In the first round, RT-PCR was carried out with HTBI primers, and a multiplex PCR formed the second round. A single record per CDR3 protein comes from TCRdb applying MiXCR to the multiplex PCR reads. Of hundreds of thousands of distinct CDR3 sequences in the sample, approximately 40% were seen once.

The chain combines TRBV2 with TRBJ1-2, with D perhaps matching TRBD1 (5 bases). Material: peripheral blood. This clonotype originated in an adult man with Graves' ophthalmopathy. The CDR3 loop is CASVEGNYGYTF. CDR3 coding DNA: TGTGCCAGCGTTGAGGGGAACTATGGCTACACCTTC.